Listed below are T cell receptor beta chains from one sample, sequenced in a study of monozygotic twins with cystic fibrosis. Clones were sequenced by immunoSEQ multiplex PCR, and TCRdb holds only the in-frame ones, with some missing. Here the sample spans about 15,000 clones, 95% to 99% being singletons. Sequencing was performed on blood. These receptor sequences come from a girl aged 2-10 years with cystic fibrosis. Each CDR3 is given with its conserved first and last residue. The D gene is left open where the match is weak.

TRBJ1-2,TRBV20-1,11,TRBD1,TGCAGTGCTAGATCCCGGGACAGGAGTTCCTTC,CSARSRDRSSF
TRBJ1-5,TRBV19,13,TRBD1,TGTGCCAGTAGTAGGGACAGAAATGAGCCCCAGCATTTT,CASSRDRNEPQHF
TRBJ2-3,TRBV6-5,13,TRBD1,TGTGCCAGCAGTGACAGGGGGCCAGATACGCAGTATTTT,CASSDRGPDTQYF
TRBJ2-7,TRBV5-1,15,TRBD1,TGCGCCAGCAGATTGATGGGACAGGGGTCCTACGAGCAGTACTTC,CASRLMGQGSYEQYF
TRBJ2-1,TRBV4-3,17,TRBD2,TGCGCCAGCAGCCCAGAGACTAGCGGGGGCTCCTACAATGAGCAGTTCTTC,CASSPETSGGSYNEQFF
TRBJ2-7,TRBV19,16,NA,TGTGCCAGTAGTATGGGAAGCGGCCCGGGATCCTACGAGCAGTACTTC,CASSMGSGPGSYEQYF
TRBJ2-1,TRBV7-2,17,TRBD2,TGTGCCAGCAGCTTAGCGCGAGCGGGAGTAGTGGGGTATGAGCAGTTCTTC,CASSLARAGVVGYEQFF
TRBJ2-2,TRBV5-5,17,TRBD2,TGTGCCAGCAGCTTACGACTAGCGGGAGGGAACACCGGGGAGCTGTTTTTT,CASSLRLAGGNTGELFF
TRBJ2-7,TRBV14,13,NA,TGTGCCAGCAGCCAGGGGAAGAGTCGTGAGCAGTACTTC,CASSQGKSREQYF
TRBJ1-2,TRBV18,13,NA,TGTGCCAGCTCACCAAGAGGGGACTATGGCTACACCTTC,CASSPRGDYGYTF